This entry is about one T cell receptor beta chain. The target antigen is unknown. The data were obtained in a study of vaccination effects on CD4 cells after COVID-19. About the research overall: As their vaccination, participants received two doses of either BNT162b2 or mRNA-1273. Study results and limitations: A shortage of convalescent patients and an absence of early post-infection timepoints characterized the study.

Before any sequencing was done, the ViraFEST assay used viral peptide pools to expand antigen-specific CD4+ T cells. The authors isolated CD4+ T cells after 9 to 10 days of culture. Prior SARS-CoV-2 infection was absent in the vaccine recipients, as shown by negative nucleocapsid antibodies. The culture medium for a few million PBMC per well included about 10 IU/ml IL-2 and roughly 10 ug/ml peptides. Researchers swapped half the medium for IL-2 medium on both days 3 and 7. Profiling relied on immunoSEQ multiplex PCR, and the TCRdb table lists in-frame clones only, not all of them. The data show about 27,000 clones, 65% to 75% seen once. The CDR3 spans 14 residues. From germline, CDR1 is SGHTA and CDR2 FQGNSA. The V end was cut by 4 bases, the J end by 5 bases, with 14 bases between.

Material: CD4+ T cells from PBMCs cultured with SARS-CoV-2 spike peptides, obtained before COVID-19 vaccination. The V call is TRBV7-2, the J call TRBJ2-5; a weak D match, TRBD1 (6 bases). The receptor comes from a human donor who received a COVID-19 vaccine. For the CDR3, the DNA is TGTGCCAGCAGCTCACAACAGGGACGGGAGACCCAGTACTTC. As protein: CASSSQQGRETQYF.